This T cell receptor beta chain was identified in a study of tumor-infiltrating lymphocytes in primary liver carcinoma. Study results and limitations: Unsorted bulk sampling ruled out any CD4+ versus CD8+ repertoire comparison. Relative to blood, tumors carried a significantly larger fraction of the repertoire in their top 250 clones (p = 0.039).

This clonotype occurred many times. Its specificity is not known. Germline V gene data show CDR1 as SGHAT and CDR2 as FQNNGV. The trim removed 5 bases at V and 4 bases at J, leaving 6 bases unmatched. The CDR3 length is 14 residues. Starting material of about 480 ng total RNA yielded TCR beta cDNA via a constant-region primer. Slightly modified ARM-PCR with three nested multiplex PCR rounds yielded TCR beta libraries. The two initial PCR rounds, about 9 cycles each, used TRBV1-TRBV30 forward and C-beta reverse primers. Each CDR3 protein is one row after TCRdb ran MiXCR on the multiplex PCR reads. The profile shows 310,000 or so distinct CDR3 sequences, almost 60% of them singletons. Unsorted whole blood supplied the blood RNA, and germline DNA was isolated too.

The rearrangement uses TRBV11-2 and TRBJ1-2; TRBD1 matches at 8 bases. Source material: peripheral blood. The TCR was taken from a woman between 25 and 40 years old with primary liver carcinoma and hepatitis B virus infection. CDR3 sequence (DNA): TGTGCCAGCAGCCCTGGACAGGGTGGCTATGGCTACACCTTC. It encodes CASSPGQGGYGYTF.